One and the same sample provided the 19 T cell receptor beta chains below, sequenced in a study of blood T cells in healthy people across ages. Primers used in a second PCR of about 6 to 11 cycles were a sample-barcoded 5' primer and a J-beta primer mix. One entry per CDR3 protein, called by TCRdb with MiXCR from the 5' RACE reads. The sample lists roughly 500,000 distinct CDR3 sequences; roughly a quarter were seen once. Sequenced: blood. The origin of the receptors is a woman between 65 and 79 years old in good health.

This clonotype was counted at least ten times. CDR3 region: CASSTFIAGSTDTQYF. DNA for the CDR3: TGTGCCAGCAGCACATTTATAGCGGGGAGCACAGATACGCAGTATTTT. The J gene is TRBJ2-3, the V gene TRBV9, with 8 nucleotides matching TRBD2. The germline gives CDR1 SGDLS, CDR2 YYNGEE. The CDR3 consists of 16 residues. Trimming removed 4 bases from V and 0 bases from J; junction bases left unmatched: 7.

The chain employs TRBV12-3 or TRBV12-4 and TRBJ1-1, with D tentatively TRBD1 (6 bases). There are 14 residues in the CDR3. Trimming removed 4 bases from V and 1 base from J, with 10 bases in between. The CDR3, as DNA: TGTGCCAGCAGTTCCCACAGGGAGAACACTGAAGCTTTCTTT. Translating it yields CASSSHRENTEAFF.

This clonotype has a handful of counts. The chain uses TRBV2 and TRBJ1-1; D is unclear. Looked up from germline, CDR1 is SNHLY and CDR2 is FYNNEI. Trimming stripped 7 bases from V and 1 base from J, with 13 bases between. The CDR3 has 14 amino acids. The CDR3 here is CASILDKENTEAFF. The DNA of the CDR3 is TGTGCCAGCATTCTCGACAAGGAGAACACTGAAGCTTTCTTT.

The chain uses TRBV4-3 and TRBJ1-4; TRBD1 matches 7 bases. The CDR3 loop spans 19 amino acids. V trimming: 0 bases; J trimming: 0 bases; junction bases outside the gene matches: 10. Germline V gives CDR1 LGHNA, CDR2 YSLEER. In DNA, the CDR3 is TGCGCCAGCAGCCAAGATTTTGGGACAGCAGACTCAACTAATGAAAAACTGTTTTTT. Its translation is CASSQDFGTADSTNEKLFF.

This clonotype showed up just a few times. The V and J genes are TRBV5-1 and TRBJ1-2; 12 positions agree with TRBD1. V was clipped by 0 bases and J by 7 bases; unmatched bases: 4. The germline CDR1 and CDR2 sequences are SGHRS and YFSETQ. This CDR3 has 15 amino acids. CDR3 protein: CASSLGDRGPVGYTF. The CDR3 DNA reads as TGCGCCAGCAGCTTGGGGGACAGGGGGCCAGTTGGCTACACCTTC.

The rearrangement links TRBV20-1 to TRBJ2-7; TRBD1 might be the D (5 bases). The CDR3 is 11 residues long. Trimming shortened V by 5 bases and J by 6 bases, and 11 bases separated the two germline ends. Germline loops: CDR1 DFQATT, CDR2 SNEGSKA (reference sequence). The CDR3 protein is CSAQRQTEQYF. CDR3 nucleotide sequence: TGCAGTGCTCAGAGACAGACCGAGCAGTACTTC.

V and J are TRBV25-1 and TRBJ2-3; D gene uncertain. The length of the CDR3 is 13 residues. CDR1 and CDR2 (germline): MGHDK, SYGVNS. Trimming shortened V by 3 bases and J by 5 bases, and 9 bases separated the two germline ends. CDR3 region: CASSDPGRDTQYF. In nucleotides, the CDR3 is TGTGCCAGCAGTGATCCAGGACGAGATACGCAGTATTTT.

V and J are TRBV18 and TRBJ2-7, with D unresolved. Germline assignment: CDR1 KGHSH and CDR2 LQKENI. The CDR3 contains 13 residues. Trimming took off 6 bases at V and 2 bases at J, with 11 bases between the two ends. The CDR3 is CASSRDVTYEQYF. CDR3 coding DNA: TGTGCCAGCTCCCGAGACGTGACCTACGAGCAGTACTTC.

The chain combines TRBV12-3 or TRBV12-4 with TRBJ2-5, with TRBD1 identical over 7 bases. The CDR3 is 13 amino acids. Trimming cost V 6 bases and J 5 bases; bases outside gene matches: 6. CDR3 residues: CASSRGQVETQYF. DNA of the CDR3: TGTGCCAGCAGCCGTGGACAGGTGGAGACCCAGTACTTC.

The chain has TRBV5-5 and TRBJ2-7, with TRBD1 as a possible D gene (6 bases). The CDR3 is 15 residues long. Trimming took 4 bases from V and 1 from J, leaving 15 bases between them. Germline lookup yields CDR1 SGHKS and CDR2 YYEKEE (reference sequence). The CDR3 loop reads CASSPGTHSSYEQYF. For the CDR3, the DNA is TGTGCCAGCAGCCCCGGGACACACAGTTCCTACGAGCAGTACTTC.

This chain connects TRBV5-1 to TRBJ1-2; 8 bases agree with TRBD1. This CDR3 has 14 amino acids. Per the germline V gene, CDR1 is SGHRS and CDR2 is YFSETQ. The junction had 4 bases not matched to a gene; V was cut back by 4 bases and J by 2 bases. CDR3 sequence reads: CASSVTGGNYGYTF. As DNA, the CDR3 is TGCGCCAGCAGCGTCACAGGGGGAAACTATGGCTACACCTTC.

This clonotype was seen only a few times. Germline is not matched at one junction end, which may reflect a read error. The chain recombines TRBV6-4 with TRBJ1-1; TRBD1 agrees at 10 bases. The CDR3 runs to 17 residues. Germline CDR1 and CDR2: MRHNA and SNTAGT. In DNA form, the CDR3 reads TGTGCCACCACCGAACCCCGGACAGGGGGTATGAACACTGGAGCTTTCTTT. Translating it yields CATTEPRTGGMNTGAFF.

This clonotype was observed a handful of times. V usage is TRBV5-1 and J usage is TRBJ1-6; D is perhaps TRBD1 (6 bases). Germline V CDR1 and CDR2: SGHRS, YFSETQ. This CDR3 comprises 17 residues. V gave up 5 bases and J gave up 3 bases, with 18 bases separating them. CDR3 residues: CASRFQGTTYYNSPLHF. CDR3 DNA: TGCGCCAGCAGATTCCAGGGGACCACGTACTATAATTCACCCCTCCACTTT.

This clonotype was seen more than once but under ten times. V is TRBV9 and J is TRBJ2-5, with 7 bases matching TRBD1. The J call may be faulty, since TRBJ2-7 better matches the DNA end. Germline lookup yields CDR1 SGDLS and CDR2 YYNGEE. CDR3 length equals 16 residues. The CDR3 reads CASSVGPDRAGHEQYF. DNA for the CDR3: TGTGCCAGCAGCGTAGGCCCCGACAGGGCAGGTCACGAGCAGTACTTC.

The chain carries TRBV6-5 and TRBJ2-7, with D perhaps assigned TRBD1 or TRBD2 (5 bases each). The V end lost 0 bases, the J end lost 5 bases, and 8 bases lay between the germline ends. There are 13 residues in the CDR3. From germline, CDR1 is MNHEY and CDR2 SVGAGI. CDR3 sequence: CASSYSMGDEQYF. The CDR3 nucleotides read TGTGCCAGCAGTTACTCGATGGGGGACGAGCAGTACTTC.

The gene calls are TRBV7-2 and TRBJ1-2, with D uncertain. V was clipped by 0 bases and J by 4 bases, with 15 bases between them. The CDR3 length is 16 residues. Germline V gene sequence: CDR1 SGHTA, CDR2 FQGNSA. CDR3 in DNA: TGTGCCAGCAGCTTAGCGCGGTCGGCAGGAGTCTATGGCTACACCTTC. Amino acids: CASSLARSAGVYGYTF.

This clonotype was seen ten or more times. The genes are TRBV20-1 and TRBJ1-4; TRBD1 matches 10 bases. Germline trimming cut 3 bases from V and 8 bases from J; bases unmatched to any gene: 6. The CDR3 extends over 14 amino acids. Germline CDR1 is DFQATT and CDR2 is SNEGSKA (reference sequence). The CDR3 DNA follows: TGCAGTGCTAGGGGTCCGGACAGGGGGGAAAAACTGTTTTTT. It specifies CSARGPDRGEKLFF.

Points on this clonotype: The junction shows a germline mismatch at one end, possibly a read error. The CDR3 nucleotides are TGTGCGAGCTCACCACGGGGACAGGACAGCTACACCTTC. It translates to CASSPRGQDSYTF. The chain recombines TRBV18 with TRBJ1-2; 8 bases are a match to TRBD1. There are 13 residues in the CDR3. Looked up from germline, CDR1 is KGHSH and CDR2 is LQKENI. The whole variable domain, remainder taken from reference TRBV18 and TRBJ1-2, is NAGVMQNPRHLVRRRGQEARLRCSPMKGHSHVYWYRQLPEEGLKFMVYLQKENIIDESGMPKERFSAEFPKEGPSILRIQQVVRGDSAAYFCASSPRGQDSYTFGSGTRLTVV.

This sequence joins TRBV20-1 and TRBJ1-1; D is undetermined. Per the germline V gene, CDR1 is DFQATT and CDR2 is SNEGSKA (reference sequence). The length of the CDR3 is 13 residues. The CDR3 DNA reads TGCTACGCTAGCGGAAACAGTGACACTGAAGCTTTCTTT. Translated: CYASGNSDTEAFF.